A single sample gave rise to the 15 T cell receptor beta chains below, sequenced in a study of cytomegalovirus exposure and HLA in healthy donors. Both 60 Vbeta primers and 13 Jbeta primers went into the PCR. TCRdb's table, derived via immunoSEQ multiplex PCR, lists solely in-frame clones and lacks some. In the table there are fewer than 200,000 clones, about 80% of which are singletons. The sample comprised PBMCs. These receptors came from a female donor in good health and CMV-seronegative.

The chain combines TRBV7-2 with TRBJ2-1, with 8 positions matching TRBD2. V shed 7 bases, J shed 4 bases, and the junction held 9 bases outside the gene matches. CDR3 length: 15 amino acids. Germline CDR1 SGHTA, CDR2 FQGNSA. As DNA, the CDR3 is TGTGCCAGCACTCTAGCGGGCAATCCATACAATGAGCAGTTCTTC. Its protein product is CASTLAGNPYNEQFF.

The CDR3 nucleotides read TGTGCCAGCAGCTCGACAGTGAACACTGAAGCTTTCTTT. This codes for CASSSTVNTEAFF. The rearrangement links TRBV7-7 to TRBJ1-1, with D perhaps matching TRBD1 (5 bases). Germline V lookup: CDR1 SSHAT, CDR2 FNYEAQ (reference sequence). The CDR3 totals 13 residues. V dropped 4 bases and J dropped 0 bases, with 6 bases sitting between them. The whole variable domain, filled in from reference TRBV7-7 and TRBJ1-1, reads GAGVSQSPRYKVTKRGQDVTLRCDPISSHATLYWYQQALGQGPEFLTYFNYEAQPDKSGLPSDRFSAERPEGSISTLTIQRTEQRDSAMYRCASSSTVNTEAFFGQGTRLTVV.

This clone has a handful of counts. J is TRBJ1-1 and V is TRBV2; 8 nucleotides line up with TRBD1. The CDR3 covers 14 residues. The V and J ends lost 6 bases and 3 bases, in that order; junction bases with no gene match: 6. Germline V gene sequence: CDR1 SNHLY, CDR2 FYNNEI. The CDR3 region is CASSRDRTYTEAFF. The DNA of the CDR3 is TGTGCCAGCAGCCGGGACAGGACCTACACTGAAGCTTTCTTT.

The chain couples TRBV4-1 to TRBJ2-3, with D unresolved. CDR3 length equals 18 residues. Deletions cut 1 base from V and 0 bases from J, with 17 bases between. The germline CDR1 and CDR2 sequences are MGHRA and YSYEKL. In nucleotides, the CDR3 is TGCGCCAGCAGCCAAGGCCCCCTAGGTGGAACTAGCACAGATACGCAGTATTTT. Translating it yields CASSQGPLGGTSTDTQYF.

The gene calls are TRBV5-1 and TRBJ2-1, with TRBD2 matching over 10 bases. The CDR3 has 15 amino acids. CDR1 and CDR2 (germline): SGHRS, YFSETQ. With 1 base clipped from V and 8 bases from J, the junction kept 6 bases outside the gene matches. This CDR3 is CASSLSSGRIHEQFF. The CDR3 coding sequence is TGCGCCAGCAGCTTGTCTAGCGGGAGAATACATGAGCAGTTCTTC.

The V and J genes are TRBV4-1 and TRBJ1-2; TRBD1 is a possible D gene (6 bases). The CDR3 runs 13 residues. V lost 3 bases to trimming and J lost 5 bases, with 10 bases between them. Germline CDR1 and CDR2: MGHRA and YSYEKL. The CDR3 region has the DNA TGCGCCAGCAGCCATTACACAGGGTATGGCTACACCTTC. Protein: CASSHYTGYGYTF.

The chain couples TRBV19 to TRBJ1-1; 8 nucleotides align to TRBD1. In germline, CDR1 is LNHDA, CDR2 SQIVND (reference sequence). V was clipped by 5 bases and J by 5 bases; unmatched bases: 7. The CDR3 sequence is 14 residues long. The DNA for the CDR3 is TGTGCCAGTAGTGTAACAACAGGGGGAACTGAAGCTTTCTTT. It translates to CASSVTTGGTEAFF. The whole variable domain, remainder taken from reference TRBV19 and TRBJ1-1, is DGGITQSPKYLFRKEGQNVTLSCEQNLNHDAMYWYRQDPGQGLRLIYYSQIVNDFQKGDIAEGYSVSREKKESFPLTVTSAQKNPTAFYLCASSVTTGGTEAFFGQGTRLTVV.

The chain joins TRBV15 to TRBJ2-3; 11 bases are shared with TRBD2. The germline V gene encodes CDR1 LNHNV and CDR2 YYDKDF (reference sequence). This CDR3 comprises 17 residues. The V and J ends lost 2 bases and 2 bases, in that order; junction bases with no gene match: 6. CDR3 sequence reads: CATSRSSGRLVTDTQYF. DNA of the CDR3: TGTGCCACCAGCAGATCTAGCGGGAGGCTGGTCACAGATACGCAGTATTTT. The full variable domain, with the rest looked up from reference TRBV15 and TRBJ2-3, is DAMVIQNPRYQVTQFGKPVTLSCSQTLNHNVMYWYQQKSSQAPKLLFHYYDKDFNNEADTPDNFQSRRPNTSFCFLDIRSPGLGDTAMYLCATSRSSGRLVTDTQYFGPGTRLTVL.

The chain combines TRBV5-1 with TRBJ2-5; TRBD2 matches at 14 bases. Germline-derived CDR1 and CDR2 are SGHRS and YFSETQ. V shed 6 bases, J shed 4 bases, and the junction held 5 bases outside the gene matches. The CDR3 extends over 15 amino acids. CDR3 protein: CASTWTSGGRETQYF. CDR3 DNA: TGCGCCAGCACCTGGACTAGCGGGGGGCGAGAGACCCAGTACTTC.

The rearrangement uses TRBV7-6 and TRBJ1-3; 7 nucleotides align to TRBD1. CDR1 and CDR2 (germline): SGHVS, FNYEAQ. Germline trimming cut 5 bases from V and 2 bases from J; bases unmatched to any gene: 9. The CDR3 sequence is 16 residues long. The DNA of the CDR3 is TGTGCCAGCAGCCGCCCCAGCCAGGGGGCTGGAAACACCATATATTTT. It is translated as CASSRPSQGAGNTIYF.

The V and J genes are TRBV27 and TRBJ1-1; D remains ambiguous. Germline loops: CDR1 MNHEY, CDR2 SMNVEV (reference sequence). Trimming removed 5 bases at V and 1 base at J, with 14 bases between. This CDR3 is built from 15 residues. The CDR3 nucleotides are TGTGCCAGCAGTCCTTTGTCCTCTTCGAACACTGAAGCTTTCTTT. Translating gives CASSPLSSSNTEAFF.

As DNA, the CDR3 is TGTGCCAGCAGCTTGGTGTGGGAGCATGAGCAGTTCTTC. It is translated as CASSLVWEHEQFF. The chain links TRBV5-5 to TRBJ2-1; D might be TRBD2 (5 bases). Germline values: CDR1 SGHKS, CDR2 YYEKEE (reference sequence). Trimming pared 0 bases from V and 8 bases from J, leaving 9 bases between. The CDR3 loop spans 13 amino acids.

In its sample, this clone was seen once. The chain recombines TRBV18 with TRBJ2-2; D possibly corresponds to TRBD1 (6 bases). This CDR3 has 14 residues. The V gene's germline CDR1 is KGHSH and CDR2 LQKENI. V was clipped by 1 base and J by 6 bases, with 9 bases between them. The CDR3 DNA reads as TGTGCCAGCTCACCACAACAGGGTTCCGGGGAGCTGTTTTTT. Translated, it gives CASSPQQGSGELFF.

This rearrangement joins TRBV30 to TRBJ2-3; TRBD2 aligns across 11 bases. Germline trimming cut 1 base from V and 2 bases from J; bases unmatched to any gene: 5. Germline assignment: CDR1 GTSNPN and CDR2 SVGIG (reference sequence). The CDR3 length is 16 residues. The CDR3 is CAWSEGTSGYTDTQYF. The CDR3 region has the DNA TGTGCCTGGAGTGAGGGGACTAGCGGTTACACAGATACGCAGTATTTT.

The CDR3 reads CASSPSIVGREGAFF. CDR3 nucleotides: TGTGCCAGCAGCCCCTCCATCGTGGGCAGGGAGGGAGCTTTCTTT. The J gene is TRBJ1-1, the V gene TRBV9; the D gene is possibly TRBD1 (5 bases). The germline V gene has CDR1 SGDLS and CDR2 YYNGEE. The CDR3 runs to 15 residues. Deletions cut 4 bases from V and 10 bases from J, with 23 bases between. The full variable domain, rest sourced from reference TRBV9 and TRBJ1-1, is DSGVTQTPKHLITATGQRVTLRCSPRSGDLSVYWYQQSLDQGLQFLIQYYNGEERAKGNILERFSAQQFPDLHSELNLSSLELGDSALYFCASSPSIVGREGAFFGQGTRLTVV.